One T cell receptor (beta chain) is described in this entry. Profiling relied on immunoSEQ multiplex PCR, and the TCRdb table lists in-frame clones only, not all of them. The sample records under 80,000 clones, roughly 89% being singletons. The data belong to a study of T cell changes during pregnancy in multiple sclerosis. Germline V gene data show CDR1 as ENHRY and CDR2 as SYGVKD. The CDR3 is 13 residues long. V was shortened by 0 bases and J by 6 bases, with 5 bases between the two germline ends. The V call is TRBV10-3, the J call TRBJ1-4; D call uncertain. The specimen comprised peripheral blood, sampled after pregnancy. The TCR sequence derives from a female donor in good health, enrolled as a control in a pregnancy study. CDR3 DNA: TGTGCCATCAGTGAGTCAACGGATGAAAAACTGTTTTTT. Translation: CAISESTDEKLFF.